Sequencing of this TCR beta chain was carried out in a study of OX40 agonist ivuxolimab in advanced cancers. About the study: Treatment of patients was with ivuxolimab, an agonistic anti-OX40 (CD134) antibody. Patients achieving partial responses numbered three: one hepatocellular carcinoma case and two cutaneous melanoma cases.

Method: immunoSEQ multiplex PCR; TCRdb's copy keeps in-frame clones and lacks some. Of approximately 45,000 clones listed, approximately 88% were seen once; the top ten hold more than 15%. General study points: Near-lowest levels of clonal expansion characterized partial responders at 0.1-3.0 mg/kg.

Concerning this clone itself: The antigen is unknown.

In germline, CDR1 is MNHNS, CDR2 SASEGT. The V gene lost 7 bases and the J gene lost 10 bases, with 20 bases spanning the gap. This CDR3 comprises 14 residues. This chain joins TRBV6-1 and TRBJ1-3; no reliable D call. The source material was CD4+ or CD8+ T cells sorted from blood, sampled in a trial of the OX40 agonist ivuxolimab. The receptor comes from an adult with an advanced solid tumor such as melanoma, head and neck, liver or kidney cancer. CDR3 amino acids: CASTLRTEEGTIYF. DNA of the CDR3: TGTGCCAGCACCCTAAGGACGGAGGAAGGAACCATATATTTT.